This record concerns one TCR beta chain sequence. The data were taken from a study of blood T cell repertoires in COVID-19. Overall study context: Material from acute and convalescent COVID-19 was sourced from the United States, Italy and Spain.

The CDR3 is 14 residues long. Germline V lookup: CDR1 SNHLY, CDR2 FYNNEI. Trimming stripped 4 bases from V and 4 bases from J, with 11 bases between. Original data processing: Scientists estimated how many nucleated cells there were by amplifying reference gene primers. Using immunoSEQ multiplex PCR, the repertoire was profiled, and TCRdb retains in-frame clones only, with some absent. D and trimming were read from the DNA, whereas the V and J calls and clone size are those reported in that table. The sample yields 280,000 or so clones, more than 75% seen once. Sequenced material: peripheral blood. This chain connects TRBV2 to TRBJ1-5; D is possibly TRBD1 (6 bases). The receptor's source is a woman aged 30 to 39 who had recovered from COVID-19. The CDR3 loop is CASSVWTENQPQHF. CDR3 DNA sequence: TGTGCCAGCAGTGTGTGGACAGAAAATCAGCCCCAGCATTTT.